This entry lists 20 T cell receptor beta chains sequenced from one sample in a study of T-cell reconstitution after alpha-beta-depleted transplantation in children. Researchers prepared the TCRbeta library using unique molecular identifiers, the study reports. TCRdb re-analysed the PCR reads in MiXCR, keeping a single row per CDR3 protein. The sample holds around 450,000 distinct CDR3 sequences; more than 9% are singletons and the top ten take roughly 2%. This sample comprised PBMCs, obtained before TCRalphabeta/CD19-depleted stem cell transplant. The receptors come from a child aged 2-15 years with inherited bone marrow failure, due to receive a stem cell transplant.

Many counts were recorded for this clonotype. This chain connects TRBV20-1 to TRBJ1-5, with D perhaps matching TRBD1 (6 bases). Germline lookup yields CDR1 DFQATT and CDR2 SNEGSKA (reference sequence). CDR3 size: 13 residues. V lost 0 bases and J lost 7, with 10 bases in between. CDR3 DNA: TGCAGTGCTAGAGAAAGGACAGCCCAGCCCCAGCATTTT. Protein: CSARERTAQPQHF.

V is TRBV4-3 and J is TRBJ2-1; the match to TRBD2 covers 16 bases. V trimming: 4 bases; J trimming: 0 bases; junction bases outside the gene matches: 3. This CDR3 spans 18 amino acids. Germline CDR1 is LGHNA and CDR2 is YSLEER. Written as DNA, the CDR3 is TGCGCCAGCAGCCCGGGACTAGCGGGAGGGGCCTCCTACAATGAGCAGTTCTTC. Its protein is CASSPGLAGGASYNEQFF.

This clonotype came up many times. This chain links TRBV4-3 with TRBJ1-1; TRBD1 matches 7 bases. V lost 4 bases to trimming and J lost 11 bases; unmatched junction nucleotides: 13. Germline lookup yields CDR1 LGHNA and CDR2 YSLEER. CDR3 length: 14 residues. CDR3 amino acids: CASSPGGEQGWAFF. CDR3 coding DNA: TGCGCCAGCAGCCCTGGCGGCGAACAGGGGTGGGCTTTCTTT.

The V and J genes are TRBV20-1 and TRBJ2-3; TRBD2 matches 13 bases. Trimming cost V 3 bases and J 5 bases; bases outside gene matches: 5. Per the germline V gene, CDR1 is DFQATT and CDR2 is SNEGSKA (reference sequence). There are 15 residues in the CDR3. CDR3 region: CSARRLAGGGDTQYF. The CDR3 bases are TGCAGTGCTAGGCGACTAGCGGGAGGTGGAGATACGCAGTATTTT.

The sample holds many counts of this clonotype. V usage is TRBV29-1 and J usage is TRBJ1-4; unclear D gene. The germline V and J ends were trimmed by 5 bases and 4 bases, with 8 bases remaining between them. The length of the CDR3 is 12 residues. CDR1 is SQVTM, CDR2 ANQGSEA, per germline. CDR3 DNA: TGCAGCGTTCTCTCCGGTAATGAAAAACTGTTTTTT. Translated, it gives CSVLSGNEKLFF.

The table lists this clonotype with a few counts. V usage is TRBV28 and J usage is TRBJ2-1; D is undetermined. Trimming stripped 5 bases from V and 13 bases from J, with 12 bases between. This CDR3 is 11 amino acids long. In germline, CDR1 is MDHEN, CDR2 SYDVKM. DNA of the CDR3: TGTGCCAGCAGTCAACTCGGCCGTCAGTTCTTC. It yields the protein CASSQLGRQFF. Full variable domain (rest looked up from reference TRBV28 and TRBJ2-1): DVKVTQSSRYLVKRTGEKVFLECVQDMDHENMFWYRQDPGLGLRLIYFSYDVKMKEKGDIPEGYSVSREKKERFSLILESASTNQTSMYLCASSQLGRQFFGPGTRLTVL.

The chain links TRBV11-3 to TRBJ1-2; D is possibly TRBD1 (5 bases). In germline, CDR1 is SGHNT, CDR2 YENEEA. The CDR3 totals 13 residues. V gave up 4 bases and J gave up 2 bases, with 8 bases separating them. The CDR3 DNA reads TGTGCCAGCAGCTGCCGGGACAACTATGGCTACACCTTC. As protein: CASSCRDNYGYTF.

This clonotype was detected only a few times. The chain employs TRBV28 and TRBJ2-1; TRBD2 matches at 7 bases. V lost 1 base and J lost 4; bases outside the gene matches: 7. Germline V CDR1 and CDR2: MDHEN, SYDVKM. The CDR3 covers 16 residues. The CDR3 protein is CASSLFWDYKYNEQFF. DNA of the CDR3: TGTGCCAGCAGTTTATTCTGGGACTATAAGTACAATGAGCAGTTCTTC.

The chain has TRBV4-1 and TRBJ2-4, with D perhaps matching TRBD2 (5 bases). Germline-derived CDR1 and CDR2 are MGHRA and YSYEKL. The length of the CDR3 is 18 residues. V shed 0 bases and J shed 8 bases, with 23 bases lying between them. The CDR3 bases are TGCGCCAGCAGCCAAGATCGTCGCAGGAGTAACTCGAGGGACATTCAGTACTTC. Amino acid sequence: CASSQDRRRSNSRDIQYF.

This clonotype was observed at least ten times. CDR3 sequence: CASSLEVTGTGSSGNTIYF. CDR3 bases: TGTGCCAGCAGCTTAGAGGTGACCGGGACAGGATCCTCTGGAAACACCATATATTTT. The rearrangement joins TRBV7-9 to TRBJ1-3, with 8 bases that match TRBD1. The V segment lost 1 base and the J segment 0 bases; nucleotides outside the gene matches: 11. Germline-derived CDR1 and CDR2 are SEHNR and FQNEAQ (reference sequence). CDR3 length: 19 residues. The full variable domain, its missing parts supplied by reference TRBV7-9 and TRBJ1-3, is DTGVSQNPRHKITKRGQNVTFRCDPISEHNRLYWYRQTLGQGPEFLTYFQNEAQLEKSRLLSDRFSAERPKGSFSTLEIQRTEQGDSAMYLCASSLEVTGTGSSGNTIYFGEGSWLTVV.

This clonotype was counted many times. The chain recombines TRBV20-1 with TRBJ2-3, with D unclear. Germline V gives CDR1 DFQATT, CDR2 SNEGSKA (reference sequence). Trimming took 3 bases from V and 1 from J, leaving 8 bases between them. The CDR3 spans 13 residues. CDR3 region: CSASRLGTDTQYF. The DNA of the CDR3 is TGCAGTGCTAGTAGGCTGGGCACAGATACGCAGTATTTT.

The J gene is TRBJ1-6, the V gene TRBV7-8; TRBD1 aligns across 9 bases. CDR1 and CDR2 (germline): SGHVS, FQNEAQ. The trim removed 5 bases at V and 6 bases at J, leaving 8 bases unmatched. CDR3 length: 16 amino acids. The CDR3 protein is CASSTQGALTNSPLHF. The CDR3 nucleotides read TGTGCCAGCAGCACACAGGGGGCACTAACTAATTCACCCCTCCACTTT.

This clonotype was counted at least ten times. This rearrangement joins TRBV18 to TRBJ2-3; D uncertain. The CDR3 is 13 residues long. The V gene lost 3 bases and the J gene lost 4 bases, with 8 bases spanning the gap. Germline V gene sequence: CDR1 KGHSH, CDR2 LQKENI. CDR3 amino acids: CASSPGGADTQYF. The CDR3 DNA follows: TGTGCCAGCTCACCCGGTGGAGCAGATACGCAGTATTTT.

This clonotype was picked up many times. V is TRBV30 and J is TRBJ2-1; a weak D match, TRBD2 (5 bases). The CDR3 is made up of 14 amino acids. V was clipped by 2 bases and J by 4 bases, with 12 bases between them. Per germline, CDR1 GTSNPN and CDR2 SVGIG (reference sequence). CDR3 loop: CAWSPVGLYNEQFF. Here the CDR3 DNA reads TGTGCCTGGAGTCCTGTAGGACTTTACAATGAGCAGTTCTTC.

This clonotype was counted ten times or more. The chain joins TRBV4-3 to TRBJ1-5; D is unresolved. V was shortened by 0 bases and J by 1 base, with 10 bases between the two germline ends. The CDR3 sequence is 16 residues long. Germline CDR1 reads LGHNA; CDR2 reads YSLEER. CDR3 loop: CASSQDWRHSNQPQHF. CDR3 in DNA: TGCGCCAGCAGCCAAGATTGGAGGCACAGCAATCAGCCCCAGCATTTT.

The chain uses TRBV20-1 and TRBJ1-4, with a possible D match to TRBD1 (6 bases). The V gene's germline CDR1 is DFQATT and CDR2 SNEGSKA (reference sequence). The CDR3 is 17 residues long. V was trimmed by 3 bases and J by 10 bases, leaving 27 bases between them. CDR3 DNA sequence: TGCAGTGCTAGCGGGGCCTATCATAGGGGGGTCGAAGGAAAACTGTTTTTT. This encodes CSASGAYHRGVEGKLFF.

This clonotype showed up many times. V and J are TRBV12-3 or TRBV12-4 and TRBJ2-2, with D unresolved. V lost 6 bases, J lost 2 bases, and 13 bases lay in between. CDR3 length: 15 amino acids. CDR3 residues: CASSSGPLNTGELFF. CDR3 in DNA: TGTGCCAGCAGCTCGGGCCCTCTTAACACCGGGGAGCTGTTTTTT.

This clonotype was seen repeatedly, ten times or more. The CDR3 is CSARDRRLGANVLTF. In DNA, the CDR3 is TGCAGTGCTAGAGATAGGAGGCTTGGGGCCAACGTCCTGACTTTC. The chain joins TRBV20-1 to TRBJ2-6; D perhaps matches TRBD2 (5 bases). The CDR3 is made up of 15 amino acids. The germline gives CDR1 DFQATT, CDR2 SNEGSKA (reference sequence). Trimming pared 0 bases from V and 3 bases from J, leaving 9 bases between.

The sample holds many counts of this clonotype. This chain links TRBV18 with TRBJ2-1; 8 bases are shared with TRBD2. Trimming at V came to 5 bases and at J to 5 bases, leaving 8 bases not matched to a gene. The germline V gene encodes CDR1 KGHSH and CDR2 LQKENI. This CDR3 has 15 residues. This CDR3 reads CASSSAGVADNEQFF. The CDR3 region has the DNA TGTGCCAGCTCATCAGCGGGAGTCGCGGACAATGAGCAGTTCTTC.

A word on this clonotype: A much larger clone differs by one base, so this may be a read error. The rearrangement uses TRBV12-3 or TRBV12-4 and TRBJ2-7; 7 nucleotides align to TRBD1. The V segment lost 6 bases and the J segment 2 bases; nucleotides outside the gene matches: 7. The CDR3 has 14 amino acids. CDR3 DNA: TGTGCCAGCAGGTTTCACAGGGGACCCTACGAGCAGTACTTC. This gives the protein CASRFHRGPYEQYF.